Each of the 29 T cell receptor beta chains below was sequenced from the same sample in a study of T cell changes during pregnancy in multiple sclerosis. The data were produced by immunoSEQ multiplex PCR, yet TCRdb's version contains in-frame clones alone and is incomplete. The sample consists of about 69,000 clones, around nine tenths of them appearing once. Sequencing used CD4+ T cells from peripheral blood mononuclear cells, obtained in the third trimester of pregnancy. Receptor source: a female donor in good health, enrolled as a control in a pregnancy study.

This clone was seen a single time. This sequence joins TRBV4-1 and TRBJ2-7, with unresolved D. The CDR3 has 16 amino acids. V lost 4 bases and J lost 3, with 19 bases in between. Germline CDR1 MGHRA, CDR2 YSYEKL. In DNA, the CDR3 is TGCGCCAGCAGCCCAACAAGTTTCCCGCCCCACTACGAGCAGTACTTC. As protein: CASSPTSFPPHYEQYF.

V usage is TRBV7-2 and J usage is TRBJ1-1; D gene unclear. The CDR3 length is 14 residues. The germline V gene has CDR1 SGHTA and CDR2 FQGNSA. The V and J ends lost 0 bases and 5 bases respectively, with 10 bases between them. CDR3 loop: CASSLARRATEAFF. CDR3 coding DNA: TGTGCCAGCAGCTTAGCGAGGAGGGCTACTGAAGCTTTCTTT.

The V and J genes are TRBV2 and TRBJ2-3, with D perhaps TRBD1 (6 bases). Looked up from germline, CDR1 is SNHLY and CDR2 is FYNNEI. Trimming took off 5 bases at V and 6 bases at J, with 15 bases between the two ends. This CDR3 comprises 14 residues. CDR3: CASSLGGRADTQYF. The CDR3 DNA follows: TGTGCCAGCAGTTTAGGGGGACGGGCGGATACGCAGTATTTT.

The chain carries TRBV28 and TRBJ1-2; possibly TRBD1 for D (6 bases). Germline CDR1 is MDHEN and CDR2 is SYDVKM. There are 15 residues in the CDR3. Trimming cost V 9 bases and J 7 bases, with 24 bases left between them. The CDR3 reads CASQRGGQENGGYTF. CDR3 coding DNA: TGTGCCAGTCAGAGGGGGGGGCAAGAAAATGGTGGCTACACCTTC.

The CDR3 protein is CASSLGSAGGANTGELFF. The CDR3 DNA is TGTGCCAGCAGCTTAGGTTCGGCAGGGGGTGCGAACACCGGGGAGCTGTTTTTT. The genes are TRBV7-6 and TRBJ2-2, with 7 bases fitting TRBD1. The junction had 8 bases not matched to a gene; V was cut back by 1 base and J by 0 bases. The CDR3 runs to 18 residues. CDR1 SGHVS and CDR2 FNYEAQ come from the germline V gene.

Here the CDR3 DNA reads TGCGCCAGCAGCTGGGGACAGGGCGCCAATTCACCCCTCCACTTT. Translation: CASSWGQGANSPLHF. V and J are TRBV5-1 and TRBJ1-6, with TRBD1 matching 9 bases. The germline V gene has CDR1 SGHRS and CDR2 YFSETQ. The CDR3 has 15 amino acids. J gave up 7 bases and V 3 bases, and 5 bases lay outside the gene matches.

CDR3 DNA sequence: TGTGCCAGTAGTATCCTCAATGAAGGGGTTCGTAATTCACCCCTCCACTTT. This codes for CASSILNEGVRNSPLHF. The V and J genes are TRBV19 and TRBJ1-6; D perhaps matches TRBD1 (5 bases). Germline CDR1 reads LNHDA; CDR2 reads SQIVND (reference sequence). CDR3 size: 17 residues. Trimming shortened V by 3 bases and J by 6 bases, and 18 bases separated the two germline ends.

This chain connects TRBV23-1 to TRBJ2-7, with 8 bases aligning to TRBD1. TRBV23-1 is classed as an ORF, of uncertain function. V lost 7 bases, J lost 5 bases, and 13 bases stayed unmatched. This CDR3 is built from 15 residues. CDR3 coding DNA: TGCGCCAGCACCAACAGACAGGGGCCGCGGAACGAGCAGTACTTC. It translates to CASTNRQGPRNEQYF.

The V call is TRBV7-2, the J call TRBJ2-5, with 7 bases lining up with TRBD1. The V and J ends lost 1 base and 5 bases, in that order; junction bases with no gene match: 7. The V gene's germline CDR1 is SGHTA and CDR2 FQGNSA. The CDR3 covers 15 residues. CDR3: CASSLVPTGRETQYF. CDR3 bases: TGTGCCAGCAGCTTAGTGCCGACAGGGCGGGAGACCCAGTACTTC.

The V call is TRBV10-3, the J call TRBJ2-7, with TRBD2 matching over 8 bases. J was trimmed by 0 bases and V by 10 bases; bases with no gene match: 8. CDR1 and CDR2 (germline): ENHRY, SYGVKD. The CDR3 consists of 14 residues. CDR3 bases: TGTGCCACCTCCCCGGGGGGGCACTCCTACGAGCAGTACTTC. As protein: CATSPGGHSYEQYF.

This chain links TRBV30 with TRBJ1-1; D gene uncertain. The germline CDR1 and CDR2 sequences are GTSNPN and SVGIG (reference sequence). V was cut by 4 bases and J by 1 base, with 7 bases left in between. The CDR3 sequence is 12 residues long. For the CDR3, the DNA is TGTGCCTGGAACAGCCGGAACACTGAAGCTTTCTTT. This codes for CAWNSRNTEAFF.

V gene TRBV5-4 combines with J gene TRBJ2-3, with 16 bases fitting TRBD2. The length of the CDR3 is 16 residues. Germline-derived CDR1 and CDR2 are SGHNT and YYREEE (reference sequence). Trimming cost V 3 bases and J 4 bases; bases outside gene matches: 2. In nucleotides, the CDR3 is TGTGCCAGCAGCTCGGGACTAGCGGGGGGGGCAGATACGCAGTATTTT. This encodes CASSSGLAGGADTQYF.

J is TRBJ1-6 and V is TRBV7-9; 7 bases fit TRBD1. Germline V gene sequence: CDR1 SEHNR, CDR2 FQNEAQ (reference sequence). This CDR3 comprises 15 residues. With V trimmed by 1 base and J by 7 bases, 4 bases remained unmatched. CDR3 nucleotide sequence: TGTGCCAGCAGCTTAGTGACAGGGCCCAATTCACCCCTCCACTTT. Its translation: CASSLVTGPNSPLHF.

The chain carries TRBV6-4 and TRBJ2-3; no firm D call. The germline V and J ends were trimmed by 3 bases and 8 bases, with 12 bases remaining between them. CDR1 MRHNA and CDR2 SNTAGT come from the germline V gene. The length of the CDR3 is 13 residues. The CDR3 nucleotides read TGTGCCAGCAGTGAAGAGGAACTCGGTACGCAGTATTTT. Protein: CASSEEELGTQYF.

V usage is TRBV7-9 and J usage is TRBJ2-3, with D maybe TRBD1 (6 bases). V lost 4 bases and J lost 0, with 8 bases in between. Germline assignment: CDR1 SEHNR and CDR2 FQNEAQ (reference sequence). CDR3 length equals 14 residues. The CDR3 DNA follows: TGTGCCAGCAGCTCGGACAGAAGCACAGATACGCAGTATTTT. Translated: CASSSDRSTDTQYF.

The chain uses TRBV5-4 and TRBJ2-7; TRBD1 matches 8 bases. The CDR3 runs to 14 residues. Per the germline V gene, CDR1 is SGHNT and CDR2 is YYREEE (reference sequence). With 3 bases clipped from V and 6 bases from J, the junction kept 8 bases outside the gene matches. CDR3 amino acids: CASSSTGQGGEQYF. Written as DNA, the CDR3 is TGTGCCAGCAGCTCCACTGGACAGGGCGGCGAGCAGTACTTC.

The chain couples TRBV5-1 to TRBJ1-3, with no clear D. V lost 4 bases and J lost 0, with 8 bases in between. This CDR3 has 14 residues. CDR1 and CDR2 (germline): SGHRS, YFSETQ. The DNA for the CDR3 is TGCGCCAGCAGCCCGGGGAACTCTGGAAACACCATATATTTT. Amino acids: CASSPGNSGNTIYF.

The gene calls are TRBV11-3 and TRBJ2-5, with D possibly matching TRBD1 (7 bases). The germline V and J ends were trimmed by 5 bases and 5 bases, with 21 bases remaining between them. The length of the CDR3 is 16 residues. Germline V gene data show CDR1 as SGHNT and CDR2 as YENEEA. The CDR3 coding sequence is TGTGCCAGCAGCCCTACCGCCTGGCAGGGGGGCGAGACCCAGTACTTC. Translating it yields CASSPTAWQGGETQYF.

The chain recombines TRBV6-5 with TRBJ1-4; 7 bases are shared with TRBD1. Germline V gives CDR1 MNHEY, CDR2 SVGAGI. The CDR3 runs 15 residues. Germline trimming cut 5 bases from V and 2 bases from J; bases unmatched to any gene: 5. The CDR3 bases are TGTGCCAGCAGTCGTATACAGGGGACTAATGAAAAACTGTTTTTT. Translated: CASSRIQGTNEKLFF.

The chain is built from TRBV18 and TRBJ2-4, with D perhaps TRBD2 (7 bases). Germline CDR1 is KGHSH and CDR2 is LQKENI. With 0 bases removed from V and 3 bases from J, the gap between germline ends came to 15 bases. This CDR3 comprises 17 residues. The DNA for the CDR3 is TGTGCCAGCTCACCACCGAACGGGGGGCGACTCAAAAACATTCAGTACTTC. Translating it yields CASSPPNGGRLKNIQYF.

The rearrangement joins TRBV5-6 to TRBJ1-5; no definite D call. Trimming took off 4 bases at V and 0 bases at J, with 11 bases between the two ends. The CDR3 sequence is 15 residues long. Per the germline V gene, CDR1 is SGHDT and CDR2 is YYEEEE. CDR3 bases: TGTGCCAGCAGCCTCTATAGTGCTAGCAATCAGCCCCAGCATTTT. Amino acids: CASSLYSASNQPQHF.

V gene TRBV11-2 combines with J gene TRBJ1-2, with 8 bases fitting TRBD1. The germline V gene encodes CDR1 SGHAT and CDR2 FQNNGV. With 0 bases clipped from V and 5 bases from J, the junction kept 2 bases outside the gene matches. This CDR3 is built from 14 residues. CDR3 DNA sequence: TGTGCCAGCAGCTTAGATGGGACAGGATATGGCTACACCTTC. It codes for CASSLDGTGYGYTF.

The V call is TRBV18, the J call TRBJ1-1; the D gene is possibly TRBD1 (6 bases). V was clipped by 3 bases and J by 4 bases, with 15 bases between them. The V gene's germline CDR1 is KGHSH and CDR2 LQKENI. The CDR3 length is 15 residues. The CDR3 sequence: CASSPMDSGVTEAFF. Written as DNA, the CDR3 is TGTGCCAGCTCACCGATGGACAGTGGGGTCACTGAAGCTTTCTTT.

V usage is TRBV5-6 and J usage is TRBJ1-5; D uncertain. This CDR3 contains 17 residues. V lost 2 bases to trimming and J lost 7 bases, with 22 bases between them. CDR1 and CDR2 (germline): SGHDT, YYEEEE. The CDR3: CASSFFQSLPAGQPQHF. DNA of the CDR3: TGTGCCAGCAGCTTCTTCCAGTCTCTACCGGCGGGGCAGCCCCAGCATTTT. Using reference TRBV5-6 and TRBJ1-5 for the parts outside the CDR3, the full variable domain is DAGVTQSPTHLIKTRGQQVTLRCSPKSGHDTVSWYQQALGQGPQFIFQYYEEEERQRGNFPDRFSGHQFPNYSSELNVNALLLGDSALYLCASSFFQSLPAGQPQHFGDGTRLSIL.

CDR3 protein: CASSSNRGPSPGIGYTF. The CDR3 nucleotides read TGCGCCAGCAGCTCTAACAGGGGCCCCTCCCCTGGTATTGGCTACACCTTC. The chain recombines TRBV5-1 with TRBJ1-2; TRBD1 matches 7 bases. Germline V CDR1 and CDR2: SGHRS, YFSETQ. V trimming: 3 bases; J trimming: 7 bases; junction bases outside the gene matches: 18. The CDR3 has 17 amino acids.

The rearrangement links TRBV19 to TRBJ1-2; 7 bases match TRBD1. Germline CDR1 reads LNHDA; CDR2 reads SQIVND (reference sequence). The CDR3 loop spans 14 amino acids. Germline trimming cut 5 bases from V and 2 bases from J; bases unmatched to any gene: 5. The CDR3 protein is CASSLQGRNYGYTF. The CDR3 bases are TGTGCCAGTAGTCTACAGGGGAGAAACTATGGCTACACCTTC.

The CDR3 sequence is CSVEEGQGKVSYTF. The CDR3 bases are TGCAGCGTTGAAGAGGGACAGGGTAAGGTATCCTACACCTTC. The chain uses TRBV29-1 and TRBJ1-2; 9 bases match TRBD1. The CDR3 consists of 14 residues. The V segment lost 0 bases and the J segment 10 bases; nucleotides outside the gene matches: 9. Germline V CDR1 and CDR2: SQVTM, ANQGSEA.

On this clone itself: The junction departs from germline at one end; a sequencing error may be responsible. This chain uses TRBV6-1 with TRBJ2-1; TRBD2 matches 7 bases. This CDR3 comprises 10 residues. Germline values: CDR1 MNHNS, CDR2 SASEGT. As DNA, the CDR3 is TGTGCCAGCATCGGCGGGGGAACGGTCTTC. Translating it yields CASIGGGTVF.

The rearrangement links TRBV7-2 to TRBJ1-2; a possible D gene is TRBD1 (5 bases). The germline V gene encodes CDR1 SGHTA and CDR2 FQGNSA. This CDR3 spans 12 amino acids. The V end was cut by 5 bases, the J end by 2 bases, with 6 bases between. The DNA of the CDR3 is TGTGCCAGCAGCCGACAGAACTATGGCTACACCTTC. It encodes CASSRQNYGYTF.